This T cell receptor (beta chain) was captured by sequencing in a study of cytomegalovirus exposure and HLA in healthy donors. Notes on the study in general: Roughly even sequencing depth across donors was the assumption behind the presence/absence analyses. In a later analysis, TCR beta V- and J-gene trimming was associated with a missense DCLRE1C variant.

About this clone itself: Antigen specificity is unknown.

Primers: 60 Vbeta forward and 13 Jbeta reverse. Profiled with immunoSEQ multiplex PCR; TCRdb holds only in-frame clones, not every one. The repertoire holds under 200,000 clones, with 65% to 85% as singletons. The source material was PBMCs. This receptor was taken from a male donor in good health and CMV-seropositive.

The CDR3, as DNA: TGTGCCAGCAGCTTAGGGTTTAGCGGACCCTTCACAGATACGCAGTATTTT. Its protein product is CASSLGFSGPFTDTQYF. The rearrangement uses TRBV7-2 and TRBJ2-3; tentatively, D is TRBD2 (6 bases). The CDR3 length is 17 residues. The germline gives CDR1 SGHTA, CDR2 FQGNSA. Trimming took off 1 base at V and 2 bases at J, with 16 bases between the two ends.